This record concerns one T cell receptor (beta chain) sequence. Antigen unknown. This sample is drawn from a study of monozygotic twins with inflammatory bowel disease. Findings and caveats of the study: The sharing of clonotypes with others was lower in IBD patients than in healthy twins, especially with disease activity.

The CDR3 runs to 13 residues. Germline CDR1 and CDR2: DFQATT and SNEGSKA (reference sequence). Investigators extracted total RNA from whole blood and did not sort T cells. The unique tags termed UMIs, each holding a 6-nucleotide sample barcode, were added by means of template switching. Each of TCRalpha and TCRbeta cDNA went through two nested PCRs, lasting 16 and 9 cycles. From the 5' RACE reads, TCRdb lists one entry per CDR3 protein and no DNA. The sample has some 400,000 distinct CDR3 sequences; the top ten hold roughly 2.2%. This receptor was taken from a human donor with ulcerative colitis or Crohn's disease, or a healthy co-twin of an affected twin (not recorded which). The sample consisted of blood. This sequence joins TRBV20-1 and TRBJ2-7; absent DNA, TCRdb's TRBD1 call cannot be checked. The CDR3 loop reads CSARRGAQHEQYF.